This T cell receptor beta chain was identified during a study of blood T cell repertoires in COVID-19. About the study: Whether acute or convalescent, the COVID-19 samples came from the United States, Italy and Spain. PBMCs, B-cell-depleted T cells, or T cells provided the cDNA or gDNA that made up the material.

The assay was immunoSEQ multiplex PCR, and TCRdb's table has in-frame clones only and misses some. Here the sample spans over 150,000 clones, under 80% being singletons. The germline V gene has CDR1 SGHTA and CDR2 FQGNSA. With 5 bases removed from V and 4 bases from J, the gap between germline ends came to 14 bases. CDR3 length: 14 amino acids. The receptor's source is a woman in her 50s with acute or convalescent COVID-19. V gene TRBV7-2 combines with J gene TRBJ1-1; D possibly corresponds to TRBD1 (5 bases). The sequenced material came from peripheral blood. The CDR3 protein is CASSTPTESTEAFF. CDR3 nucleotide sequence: TGTGCCAGCAGCACCCCGACAGAGAGCACTGAAGCTTTCTTT.